The clone carrying this T cell receptor beta chain was found a few times. Its antigen is not known. The sample belongs to a study of T cells in Graves' hyperthyroidism and ophthalmopathy. Regions amplified from RNA transcripts were the TCR beta CDR3 regions. The primer set for the first-round RT-PCR of the TCR CDR3 was HTBI. TCRdb recomputed calls from the multiplex PCR reads with MiXCR, one row per CDR3 protein. The table has around 690,000 distinct CDR3 sequences, less than 25% seen once. CDR3 size: 14 residues. V lost 0 bases to trimming and J lost 6 bases, with 9 bases between them. Germline CDR1 and CDR2: SGHRS and YFSETQ. Findings and caveats of the study: In blood, most of the thyroid clonotypes expanded above 0.001 were also present.

The chain couples TRBV5-1 to TRBJ2-2; D not resolved. The TCR sequence derives from a man under 40 with Graves' ophthalmopathy. The sequenced sample was blood. CDR3 bases: TGCGCCAGCAGCTTGGCGACCCTATCCGGGGAGCTGTTTTTT. It translates to CASSLATLSGELFF.